This TCR beta chain was sequenced during a study of T cells in Graves' hyperthyroidism and ophthalmopathy. This clonotype was picked up many times. Its specificity is not known. Trimming cost V 6 bases and J 3 bases, with 15 bases left between them. CDR3 length: 15 residues. Germline V CDR1 and CDR2: WSHSY, SAAADI. Study conclusions and caveats: Most thyroid-expanded clonotypes above 0.001 were also found in blood.

When ophthalmopathy did not progress within 18 months, Graves' hyperthyroidism was considered stable. Clinical symptoms, serum thyroxine, TRAb, thyroid ultrasound and orbital computed tomography established diagnosis. Researchers amplified the TCR beta CDR3 regions from RNA transcripts. The primer set for the first-round RT-PCR of the TCR CDR3 was HTBI. A single record per CDR3 protein comes from TCRdb applying MiXCR to the multiplex PCR reads. The sample lists fewer than 110,000 distinct CDR3 sequences; 47% were seen once. The rearrangement joins TRBV10-2 to TRBJ1-5, with D possibly being TRBD1 (6 bases). This receptor was taken from a middle-aged man with Graves' hyperthyroidism. Specimen: blood. CDR3 amino acids: CASSGPGATNQPQHF. In DNA, the CDR3 is TGCGCCAGCAGCGGACCAGGGGCTACCAATCAGCCCCAGCATTTT.